A single sample gave rise to the 31 T cell receptor beta chains below, sequenced in a study of PD-L1 blockade in urothelial cancer. Some clones are missing from TCRdb's copy, which holds only in-frame ones; the method was immunoSEQ multiplex PCR. The profile shows 35,000 to 55,000 clones, more than 75% of them singletons. The sequenced sample was PBMCs, obtained around atezolizumab (anti-PD-L1) treatment. These receptors all come from a man in his 70s with urothelial cancer.

The V gene is TRBV4-2, the J gene TRBJ1-1; D perhaps matches TRBD1 (6 bases). This CDR3 spans 15 amino acids. With 4 bases removed from V and 3 bases from J, the gap between germline ends came to 15 bases. Germline V gene sequence: CDR1 LGHNA, CDR2 YNFKEQ. CDR3 nucleotides: TGTGCCAGCAGCCCCAGGGGAGGGGGGGACACTGAAGCTTTCTTT. Translation gives CASSPRGGGDTEAFF.

This chain joins TRBV18 and TRBJ2-5; no clear D. The CDR3 runs 11 residues. The germline V and J ends were trimmed by 6 bases and 5 bases, with 7 bases remaining between them. Germline CDR1 and CDR2: KGHSH and LQKENI. This chain's CDR3 is CASSRAETQYF. CDR3 nucleotides: TGTGCCAGCTCCCGAGCGGAGACCCAGTACTTC.

This CDR3 is CASSPLRGYEQYF. The CDR3 nucleotides are TGTGCCAGCTCACCCTTAAGGGGCTACGAGCAGTACTTC. V is TRBV18 and J is TRBJ2-7; possibly TRBD1 for D (5 bases). Germline CDR1 is KGHSH and CDR2 is LQKENI. The CDR3 is 13 residues long. Trimming took off 3 bases at V and 3 bases at J, with 9 bases between the two ends.

V gene TRBV19 combines with J gene TRBJ2-1; TRBD2 matches at 7 bases. The germline CDR1 and CDR2 sequences are LNHDA and SQIVND (reference sequence). The CDR3 runs 17 residues. The junction had 14 bases not matched to a gene; V was cut back by 6 bases and J by 3 bases. Here the CDR3 reads CASRGTTLSVDYNEQFF. The DNA for the CDR3 is TGTGCCAGTAGGGGGACTACGCTTTCGGTAGACTACAATGAGCAGTTCTTC.

The chain has TRBV5-6 and TRBJ2-7; a weak D match, TRBD1 (5 bases). This CDR3 spans 13 amino acids. The germline CDR1 and CDR2 sequences are SGHDT and YYEEEE. V was pared by 2 bases and J by 5 bases, with 11 bases between. CDR3 loop: CASSLGPRDEQYF. CDR3 coding DNA: TGTGCCAGCAGCTTAGGGCCCAGGGACGAGCAGTACTTC.

The chain employs TRBV11-2 and TRBJ2-2; 9 bases line up with TRBD1. Unmatched junction bases numbered 8, after V lost 1 base and J lost 8 bases. Germline-derived CDR1 and CDR2 are SGHAT and FQNNGV. The CDR3 sequence is 16 residues long. CDR3 sequence reads: CASSLGAGQGLGELFF. In DNA form, the CDR3 reads TGTGCCAGCAGCTTAGGAGCGGGACAGGGCTTAGGGGAGCTGTTTTTT. Looking up the rest from reference TRBV11-2 and TRBJ2-2 gives the full variable domain: EAGVAQSPRYKIIEKRQSVAFWCNPISGHATLYWYQQILGQGPKLLIQFQNNGVVDDSQLPKDRFSAERLKGVDSTLKIQPAKLEDSAVYLCASSLGAGQGLGELFFGEGSRLTVL.

The V and J genes are TRBV6-5 and TRBJ2-5; D not certain. Germline CDR1 is MNHEY and CDR2 is SVGAGI. Trimming cost V 8 bases and J 7 bases, with 14 bases left between them. The CDR3 extends over 12 amino acids. CDR3 DNA: TGTGCCAGCTTGGGCCCCTTAGGGACCCAGTACTTC. It is translated as CASLGPLGTQYF.

This chain links TRBV10-3 with TRBJ2-3, with D possibly matching TRBD2 (6 bases). Germline CDR1 ENHRY, CDR2 SYGVKD. The CDR3 is made up of 14 amino acids. The V end lost 0 bases, the J end lost 4 bases, and 8 bases lay between the germline ends. The chain's CDR3 is CAISESGGADTQYF. The DNA for the CDR3 is TGTGCCATCAGTGAGTCCGGGGGAGCAGATACGCAGTATTTT.

In this sample, this clone turned up once. The gene calls are TRBV18 and TRBJ2-5; no reliable D call. V lost 3 bases to trimming and J lost 4 bases, with 15 bases between them. Germline V gene data show CDR1 as KGHSH and CDR2 as LQKENI. The CDR3 has 15 residues. CDR3 nucleotides: TGTGCCAGCTCACCCGCCTACCGAAACGGAGAGACCCAGTACTTC. This sequence encodes CASSPAYRNGETQYF.

The CDR3: CASRDMGQQNTEAFF. The CDR3 nucleotides read TGTGCCAGCAGGGACATGGGACAGCAGAACACTGAAGCTTTCTTT. This rearrangement joins TRBV5-4 to TRBJ1-1; 7 bases agree with TRBD1. The CDR3 consists of 15 residues. Losses at the gene ends were 5 bases for V and 1 base for J; bases not matched to a gene: 8. CDR1 is SGHNT and CDR2 is YYREEE in the germline V gene (reference sequence). Full variable domain (rest looked up from reference TRBV5-4 and TRBJ1-1): ETGVTQSPTHLIKTRGQQVTLRCSSQSGHNTVSWYQQALGQGPQFIFQYYREEENGRGNFPPRFSGLQFPNYSSELNVNALELDDSALYLCASRDMGQQNTEAFFGQGTRLTVV.

The chain carries TRBV9 and TRBJ2-7; unclear D gene. Germline V gene data show CDR1 as SGDLS and CDR2 as YYNGEE. The CDR3 is 16 amino acids. V lost 0 bases and J 5 bases, leaving 18 bases between the germline ends. In DNA, the CDR3 is TGTGCCAGCAGCGTAGACCCCCTAGTGAGTAACCACGAGCAGTACTTC. As protein: CASSVDPLVSNHEQYF.

V usage is TRBV7-2 and J usage is TRBJ2-1; 13 bases are a match to TRBD2. Losses at the gene ends were 5 bases for V and 10 bases for J; bases not matched to a gene: 11. CDR3 length: 16 amino acids. Germline CDR1 is SGHTA and CDR2 is FQGNSA. The CDR3 protein is CASSPRTSGGTLEQFF. DNA of the CDR3: TGTGCCAGCAGCCCCCGGACTAGCGGGGGCACATTGGAGCAGTTCTTC.

This rearrangement joins TRBV28 to TRBJ2-3, with a possible D match to TRBD2 (5 bases). Trimming took off 4 bases at V and 0 bases at J, with 14 bases between the two ends. The germline gives CDR1 MDHEN, CDR2 SYDVKM. The CDR3 length is 16 residues. The CDR3 is CASSSLSGSSTDTQYF. In DNA, the CDR3 is TGTGCCAGCAGTTCCCTTTCGGGGTCAAGCACAGATACGCAGTATTTT.

This chain links TRBV6-5 with TRBJ1-2; 9 bases match TRBD1. Per germline, CDR1 MNHEY and CDR2 SVGAGI. V was clipped by 9 bases and J by 11 bases; unmatched bases: 4. This CDR3 has 10 residues. The DNA of the CDR3 is TGTGCCAGTAGGGGACAGGGTTACACCTTC. Protein sequence: CASRGQGYTF.

V is TRBV30 and J is TRBJ1-3; D ambiguous. The CDR3 spans 14 residues. Looked up from germline, CDR1 is GTSNPN and CDR2 is SVGIG (reference sequence). Deletions cut 0 bases from V and 0 bases from J, with 6 bases between. CDR3 in amino acids: CAWSVIHSGNTIYF. The CDR3 DNA follows: TGTGCCTGGAGTGTAATTCACTCTGGAAACACCATATATTTT.

The chain recombines TRBV6-5 with TRBJ2-7; weak D call: TRBD2 (6 bases). V was shortened by 6 bases and J by 0 bases, with 12 bases between the two germline ends. CDR3 size: 14 residues. CDR1 MNHEY and CDR2 SVGAGI come from the germline V gene. CDR3: CASRNLGSSYEQYF. CDR3 nucleotide sequence: TGTGCCAGCAGAAACCTCGGGAGCTCCTACGAGCAGTACTTC.

The rearrangement joins TRBV7-2 to TRBJ2-7, with TRBD2 identical over 8 bases. CDR1 and CDR2 from the germline V gene are SGHTA and FQGNSA. This CDR3 spans 15 amino acids. Trimming took 1 base from V and 6 from J; bases not matched to a gene: 8. CDR3 nucleotide sequence: TGTGCCAGCAGCTTAGTAGTTGAGCGGGGGCTCGAGCAGTACTTC. Encoded protein: CASSLVVERGLEQYF.

This chain links TRBV5-1 with TRBJ1-4; the match to TRBD1 covers 7 bases. This CDR3 contains 14 residues. The ends lost 4 bases at V and 1 base at J; junction bases unmatched: 1. CDR1 SGHRS and CDR2 YFSETQ come from the germline V gene. The CDR3 DNA follows: TGCGCCAGCAGCCAGGGGGTAACTAATGAAAAACTGTTTTTT. Encoded protein: CASSQGVTNEKLFF.

The chain carries TRBV7-2 and TRBJ2-7, with 8 bases aligning to TRBD1. Trimming at V came to 1 base and at J to 0 bases, leaving 5 bases not matched to a gene. The V gene's germline CDR1 is SGHTA and CDR2 FQGNSA. The length of the CDR3 is 16 residues. Here the CDR3 reads CASSLVHGQGSYEQYF. CDR3 coding DNA: TGTGCCAGCAGCTTAGTTCATGGACAGGGCTCCTACGAGCAGTACTTC.

This clone was counted between two and nine times. This chain connects TRBV28 to TRBJ1-2, with D hard to call. The germline V and J ends were trimmed by 2 bases and 8 bases, with 12 bases remaining between them. The CDR3 has 13 residues. In germline, CDR1 is MDHEN, CDR2 SYDVKM. Here the CDR3 DNA reads TGTGCCAGCAGTTTAAGACTGGGGAGGGGCTACACCTTC. Encoded protein: CASSLRLGRGYTF.

V usage is TRBV7-9 and J usage is TRBJ1-1, with 7 bases that match TRBD1. The junction had 15 bases not matched to a gene; V was cut back by 2 bases and J by 6 bases. The CDR3 is made up of 17 amino acids. Looked up from germline, CDR1 is SEHNR and CDR2 is FQNEAQ (reference sequence). In nucleotides, the CDR3 is TGTGCCAGCAGCTTATGGGGACAGAGCAAATCCCCGCCTGAAGCTTTCTTT. It codes for CASSLWGQSKSPPEAFF.

The chain is built from TRBV9 and TRBJ1-6; D is unresolved. This CDR3 is 15 amino acids long. Looked up from germline, CDR1 is SGDLS and CDR2 is YYNGEE. Trimming took off 1 base at V and 7 bases at J, with 12 bases between the two ends. The CDR3 here is CASSVLGATNSPLHF. The CDR3 DNA sequence: TGTGCCAGCAGCGTATTAGGAGCGACCAATTCACCCCTCCACTTT. Full variable domain (rest looked up from reference TRBV9 and TRBJ1-6): DSGVTQTPKHLITATGQRVTLRCSPRSGDLSVYWYQQSLDQGLQFLIQYYNGEERAKGNILERFSAQQFPDLHSELNLSSLELGDSALYFCASSVLGATNSPLHFGNGTRLTVT.

V and J are TRBV4-2 and TRBJ2-3; 11 bases fit TRBD2. CDR3 size: 18 residues. Germline CDR1 reads LGHNA; CDR2 reads YNFKEQ. The trim removed 4 bases at V and 2 bases at J, leaving 11 bases unmatched. DNA for the CDR3: TGTGCCAGCAGCCGAACTTCCGGGACTAGCGGTTTCACAGATACGCAGTATTTT. This codes for CASSRTSGTSGFTDTQYF.

The DNA for the CDR3 is TGTGCCAGCAGCTTGGGGTCAGGGCAATATCAGCCCCAGCATTTT. Amino acid sequence: CASSLGSGQYQPQHF. This chain links TRBV5-6 with TRBJ1-5; D is possibly TRBD1 (5 bases). Trimming took off 0 bases at V and 5 bases at J, with 12 bases between the two ends. The CDR3 consists of 15 residues. Germline CDR1 reads SGHDT; CDR2 reads YYEEEE.

This clone was seen more than once but under ten times. The chain carries TRBV29-1 and TRBJ1-3; D is perhaps TRBD1 (6 bases). Germline CDR1 and CDR2: SQVTM and ANQGSEA. This CDR3 has 15 residues. V was trimmed by 7 bases and J by 2 bases, leaving 18 bases between them. CDR3 DNA: TGCAGCGCCCAACCAATCACAGGGACTGGAAACACCATATATTTT. This gives the protein CSAQPITGTGNTIYF.

The rearrangement links TRBV6-5 to TRBJ1-4, with 7 nucleotides matching TRBD1. Looked up from germline, CDR1 is MNHEY and CDR2 is SVGAGI. With 6 bases clipped from V and 9 bases from J, the junction kept 13 bases outside the gene matches. The length of the CDR3 is 15 residues. In DNA form, the CDR3 reads TGTGCCAGCAGCCCACCGGGACAGTCTGGAAAAAAACTGTTTTTT. Translation gives CASSPPGQSGKKLFF.

V is TRBV18 and J is TRBJ1-1; 9 positions agree with TRBD1. Unmatched junction bases numbered 4, after V lost 3 bases and J lost 2 bases. The CDR3 has 15 amino acids. The germline CDR1 and CDR2 sequences are KGHSH and LQKENI. The CDR3 is CASSPRTGENTEAFF. The DNA for the CDR3 is TGTGCCAGCTCACCTCGGACAGGGGAAAACACTGAAGCTTTCTTT.

The rearrangement joins TRBV7-2 to TRBJ1-6, with 7 nucleotides matching TRBD1. Germline V CDR1 and CDR2: SGHTA, FQGNSA. CDR3 length equals 17 residues. After removal of 1 base from V and 7 bases from J, the junction contained 10 bases not matched to a gene. CDR3 protein: CASSLGPPDRANSPLHF. The DNA for the CDR3 is TGTGCCAGCAGCTTAGGGCCACCCGACAGGGCGAATTCACCCCTCCACTTT.

This clone has only a few counts. The chain combines TRBV28 with TRBJ1-2, with D perhaps TRBD1 (6 bases). Germline lookup yields CDR1 MDHEN and CDR2 SYDVKM. The CDR3 length is 15 residues. Trimming took off 5 bases at V and 10 bases at J, with 23 bases between the two ends. The CDR3 DNA sequence: TGTGCCAGCAGTAGGGGGGGGGAGGACAGCCCAAACTACACCTTC. It encodes CASSRGGEDSPNYTF.

The V call is TRBV5-4, the J call TRBJ1-1; no clear D gene. The germline gives CDR1 SGHNT, CDR2 YYREEE (reference sequence). This CDR3 has 14 residues. The V and J ends lost 2 bases and 1 base respectively, with 9 bases between them. CDR3: CASSFDRGNTEAFF. In nucleotides, the CDR3 is TGTGCCAGCAGCTTCGATCGGGGGAACACTGAAGCTTTCTTT.

This clone was observed a few times. The chain combines TRBV6-1 with TRBJ1-2; TRBD1 agrees at 8 bases. The germline V gene encodes CDR1 MNHNS and CDR2 SASEGT. The CDR3 contains 14 residues. The trim removed 7 bases at V and 6 bases at J, leaving 10 bases unmatched. The CDR3 here is CASTGQGSIHGYTF. CDR3 DNA: TGTGCCAGCACCGGACAGGGTTCAATTCATGGCTACACCTTC.